The present entry profiles one T cell receptor beta chain with its context. This entry is derived from a study of blood T cell repertoires in COVID-19. Study overall: COVID-19 samples collected from the United States, Italy and Spain covered acute and convalescent phases. The cDNA or gDNA used as material had been derived from T cells, B-cell-depleted T cells, or PBMCs.

In the source study's methods: Amplification of reference gene primers provided the estimated nucleated cell counts. Data came from immunoSEQ multiplex PCR; TCRdb stores just in-frame clones and leaves some out. The D gene and trimming were derived from the DNA, and the V and J assignments and clone size from that table. The repertoire includes under 65,000 clones, approximately 90% of them detected once, and about 1.5% sits in the top ten. The CDR3 contains 13 residues. V was cut by 4 bases and J by 2 bases, with 8 bases left in between. The germline V gene encodes CDR1 SGHTA and CDR2 FQGTGA. Sample: peripheral blood. The rearrangement links TRBV7-3 to TRBJ2-5, with D maybe TRBD1 (5 bases). The receptor comes from a man between 60 and 75 years old with acute or convalescent COVID-19. The CDR3 DNA reads as TGTGCCAGCAGCTCGAGACAGCAAGAGACCCAGTACTTC. The encoded protein is CASSSRQQETQYF.